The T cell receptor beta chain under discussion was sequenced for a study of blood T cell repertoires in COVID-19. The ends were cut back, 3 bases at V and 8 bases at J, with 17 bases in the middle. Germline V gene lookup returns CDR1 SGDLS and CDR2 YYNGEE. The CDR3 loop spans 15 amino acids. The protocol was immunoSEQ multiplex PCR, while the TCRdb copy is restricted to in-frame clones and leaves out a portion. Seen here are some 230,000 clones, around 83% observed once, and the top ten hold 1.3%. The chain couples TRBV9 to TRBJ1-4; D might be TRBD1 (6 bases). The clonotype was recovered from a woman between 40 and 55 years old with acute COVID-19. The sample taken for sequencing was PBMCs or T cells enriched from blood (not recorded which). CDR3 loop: CASSASTGRGEKLFF. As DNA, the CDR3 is TGTGCCAGCAGCGCCTCAACAGGGCGAGGGGAAAAACTGTTTTTT.